Listed below are T cell receptor beta chains from one sample, sequenced in a study of blood T cells in healthy people across ages. TCRdb re-called the 5' RACE reads through MiXCR, storing one row per CDR3 protein. The repertoire holds 500,000 to 700,000 distinct CDR3 sequences, with less than 35% as singletons. Sequencing was performed on blood. Every receptor here comes from a woman of 80 years or more in good health. The CDR3 runs from the conserved cysteine through the conserved F or W. The D gene is left open where the match is weak. A clone size is listed for some rows: how often the clone was seen (once, few, many), or a class if it is expanded.

V	size	J	D	DNA	CDR3
TRBV20-1	NA	TRBJ1-2	NA	TGCAGTGCTAGAGTTTGGGGGAACTATGGCTACACCTTC	CSARVWGNYGYTF
TRBV24-1	once	TRBJ2-5	TRBD1	TGTGCCAGCAGTAACCTGGGACAGGGTCGCGAGACCCAGTACTTC	CASSNLGQGRETQYF
TRBV5-1	many	TRBJ2-3	NA	TGCGCCAGCAGCTTGGGCGGGGGCCGAAGAAACACAGATACGCAGTATTTT	CASSLGGGRRNTDTQYF
TRBV9	many	TRBJ2-1	NA	TGTGCCAGCAGCGTCGGGGCTTCGCGCAATGAGCAGTTCTTC	CASSVGASRNEQFF
TRBV7-9	NA	TRBJ2-1	NA	TGTGCCAGCAGCTTACCTGGACAGGGAGGGGAGACCCAGTTCTTC	CASSLPGQGGETQFF
TRBV5-8	many	TRBJ2-1	TRBD2	TGTGCCAGCAGCGTCGGGGGGAGGAATGAGCAGTTCTTC	CASSVGGRNEQFF
TRBV24-1	NA	TRBJ2-3	TRBD1	TGTGCCACCAGTGAGGCCGGGACAGGGGTCGGGGATACGCAGTATTTT	CATSEAGTGVGDTQYF
TRBV12-3/TRBV12-4	NA	TRBJ2-3	NA	TGTGCCAGCAGCCAACTGGTTCAGAATACGCAGTATTTT	CASSQLVQNTQYF
TRBV5-4	NA	TRBJ2-3	TRBD1	TGTGCCAGCAGCTCCGGCGGGACAGGGAGGAAAGATACGCAGTATTTT	CASSSGGTGRKDTQYF
TRBV27	NA	TRBJ2-5	NA	TGTGTCGGCAGTTTATCTTGGACGGCCATCCAAGAGACCCAGTACTTC	CVGSLSWTAIQETQYF
TRBV6-1	NA	TRBJ2-1	TRBD2	TGTGCCAGCAGGCGACGTCTAGCGGGTGGGAATGAGCAGTTCTTC	CASRRRLAGGNEQFF
TRBV6-5	many	TRBJ2-5	TRBD1	TGTGCCAGCAGTTATCAGGGACAGGGGGTGGGAGAGACCCAGTACTTC	CASSYQGQGVGETQYF
TRBV29-1	many	TRBJ2-7	NA	TGCAGCGCCCAGCGGGACACCTCCTACGAGCAGTACTTC	CSAQRDTSYEQYF
TRBV9	many	TRBJ2-7	NA	TGTGCCAGCAGCGTGAGGGGGGAGGGGCCCTACGAGCAGTACTTC	CASSVRGEGPYEQYF
TRBV10-3	many	TRBJ2-3	TRBD2	TGTGCCATCAGCACGACTAGCGGGGGCACAGATACGCAGTATTTT	CAISTTSGGTDTQYF
TRBV18	many	TRBJ2-1	TRBD2	TGTGCCAGCTCACCAACGGCGGGGGGTAACAATGAGCAGTTCTTC	CASSPTAGGNNEQFF
TRBV24-1	NA	TRBJ2-3	TRBD2	TGTGCCACCAGTGCCACCGGGACTAGCGACACAGATACGCAGTATTTT	CATSATGTSDTDTQYF
TRBV14	many	TRBJ2-5	NA	TGTGCCAGCAGCCGGGGAAGGTTAGAGACCCAGTACTTC	CASSRGRLETQYF
TRBV5-1	many	TRBJ2-3	NA	TGCGCCAGCAAAAAGCTCGCGGATGCAGATACGCAGTATTTT	CASKKLADADTQYF
TRBV7-2	many	TRBJ2-4	TRBD2	TGTGCCAGCAGTTCCTCGGGGGGGGTCGCCCTTCAGTACTTC	CASSSSGGVALQYF
TRBV11-2	many	TRBJ2-5	NA	TGTGCCAGCAGCTTAGACCGAGGGGGGCAAGAGACCCAGTACTTC	CASSLDRGGQETQYF
TRBV5-1	many	TRBJ2-7	TRBD2	TGCGCCAGCAGCTCCGGACTAGCGGGGGCCTCCTACGAGCAGTACTTC	CASSSGLAGASYEQYF
TRBV25-1	NA	TRBJ1-1	NA	TGTGCCAGCAGTGAATTGGGCAGAGAAGCTTTCTTT	CASSELGREAFF
TRBV27	many	TRBJ2-3	NA	TGTGCCAGCAGTTTGACCGAGAGAGATACGCAGTATTTT	CASSLTERDTQYF
TRBV29-1	few	TRBJ2-7	NA	TGCAGCGTGACCAGGGATTCGTACGAGCAGTACTTC	CSVTRDSYEQYF
TRBV14	NA	TRBJ1-4	NA	TGTGCCAGCAGCCAGCGAGTTAGTGAAAAACTGTTTTTT	CASSQRVSEKLFF
TRBV6-1	few	TRBJ2-5	NA	TGTGCCAGCAGTGAAGTCGAAGGGCTAATTACCCAGTACTTC	CASSEVEGLITQYF
TRBV20-1	many	TRBJ2-1	TRBD2	TGCAGTGCTCGGTCGGCTAGCGGGGGGGCCAGATGGCCCTACAATGAGCAGTTCTTC	CSARSASGGARWPYNEQFF
TRBV7-2	few	TRBJ2-2	NA	TGTGCCAGCAGCTTACTCGTACACCCGAACACCGGGGAGCTGTTTTTT	CASSLLVHPNTGELFF
TRBV20-1	NA	TRBJ2-1	NA	TGCAGTGCTAGGGGACCGCAGGGTTTAGAGACCCAGTTCTTC	CSARGPQGLETQFF
TRBV4-3	many	TRBJ1-2	NA	TGCGCCAGCAGCCAACTGGCTGGGGGAGAAACTAACTATGGCTACACCTTC	CASSQLAGGETNYGYTF